This T cell receptor beta chain was sequenced during a study of CD8 T cells in Susac syndrome. The CDR3 has 15 amino acids. Germline V gene data show CDR1 as MGHRA and CDR2 as YSYEKL. V was clipped by 0 bases and J by 8 bases, with 13 bases between them. RNA totalling about 0.5 to 1 ug underwent reverse transcription with random hexamers. A single record per CDR3 protein comes from TCRdb applying MiXCR to the immunoSEQ multiplex PCR reads. The sample lists about 430,000 distinct CDR3 sequences, more than 70% occurring once. The T cells that were sequenced for TCR beta were CD8+ and CD4+ cells from blood.

Sequencing was done on a sample of CD8+ T cells from PBMCs. The TCR sequence derives from a human donor with multiple sclerosis. V is TRBV4-1 and J is TRBJ1-4; D not certain. The CDR3 region has the DNA TGCGCCAGCAGCCAAGAATGGGGAAGCGGCGAAAAACTGTTTTTT. It is translated as CASSQEWGSGEKLFF.